This record covers a single T cell receptor (beta chain). Its specificity is not known. This entry comes from a study of beta chain features in type 1 diabetes. Germline CDR1 and CDR2: SQVTM and ANQGSEA. CDR3 length: 12 amino acids. The ends lost 6 bases at V and 3 bases at J; junction bases unmatched: 3. The authors reverse transcribed all of the isolated RNA, so sequencing captured expressed TCRB transcripts. Data came from immunoSEQ multiplex PCR; TCRdb stores just in-frame clones and leaves some out. This sample has 200,000 to 250,000 clones, with 16% found just once. Study-level results: The naive, central memory and Treg TCRB repertoires showed an apparent similarity that was greater among patients than among healthy donors. Significant though moderate, a shortening of TCRB CDR3s appeared in all four CD4+ subsets of Type 1 diabetes patients.

The sequence was obtained from a man younger than 40 with type 1 diabetes. Sequencing input: naive CD4+ T cells from blood. The V gene is TRBV29-1, the J gene TRBJ2-7; TRBD1 matches 9 bases. CDR3 in DNA: TGCAGCGTCCGGACAGGGGACTACGAGCAGTACTTC. Residues: CSVRTGDYEQYF.